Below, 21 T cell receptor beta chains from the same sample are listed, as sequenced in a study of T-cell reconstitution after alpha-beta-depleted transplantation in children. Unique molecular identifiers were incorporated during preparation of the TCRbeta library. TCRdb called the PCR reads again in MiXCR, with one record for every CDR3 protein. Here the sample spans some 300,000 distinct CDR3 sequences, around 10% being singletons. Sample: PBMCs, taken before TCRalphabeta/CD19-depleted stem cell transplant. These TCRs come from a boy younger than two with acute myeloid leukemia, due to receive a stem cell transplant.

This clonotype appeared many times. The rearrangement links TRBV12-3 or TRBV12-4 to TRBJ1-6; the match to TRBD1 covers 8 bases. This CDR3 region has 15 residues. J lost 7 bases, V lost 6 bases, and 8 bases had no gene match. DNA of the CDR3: TGTGCCAGCAGACCAACCGGGACAGGCAATTCACCCCTCCACTTT. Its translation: CASRPTGTGNSPLHF.

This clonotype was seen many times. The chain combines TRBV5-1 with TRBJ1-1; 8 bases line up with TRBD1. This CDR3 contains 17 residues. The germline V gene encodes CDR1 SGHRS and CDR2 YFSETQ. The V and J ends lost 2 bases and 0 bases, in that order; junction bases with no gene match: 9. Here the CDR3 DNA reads TGCGCCAGCAGCTTCTGGACAGGGTCCCTCCTGAACACTGAAGCTTTCTTT. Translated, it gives CASSFWTGSLLNTEAFF.

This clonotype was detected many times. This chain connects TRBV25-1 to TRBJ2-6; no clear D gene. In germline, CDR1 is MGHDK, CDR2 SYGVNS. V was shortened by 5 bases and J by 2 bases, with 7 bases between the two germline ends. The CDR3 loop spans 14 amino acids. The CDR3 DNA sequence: TGTGCCAGCAGTAGGACCCCTGGGGCCAACGTCCTGACTTTC. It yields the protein CASSRTPGANVLTF. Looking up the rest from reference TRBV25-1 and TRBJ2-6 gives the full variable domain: EADIYQTPRYLVIGTGKKITLECSQTMGHDKMYWYQQDPGMELHLIHYSYGVNSTEKGDLSSESTVSRIRTEHFPLTLESARPSHTSQYLCASSRTPGANVLTFGAGSRLTVL.

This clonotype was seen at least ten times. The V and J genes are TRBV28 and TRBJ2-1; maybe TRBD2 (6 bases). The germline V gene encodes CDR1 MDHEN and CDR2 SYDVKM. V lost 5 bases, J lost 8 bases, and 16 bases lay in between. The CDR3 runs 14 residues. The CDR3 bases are TGTGCCAGCAGTCCCTTAACTAGCTTCGATGAGCAGTTCTTC. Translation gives CASSPLTSFDEQFF.

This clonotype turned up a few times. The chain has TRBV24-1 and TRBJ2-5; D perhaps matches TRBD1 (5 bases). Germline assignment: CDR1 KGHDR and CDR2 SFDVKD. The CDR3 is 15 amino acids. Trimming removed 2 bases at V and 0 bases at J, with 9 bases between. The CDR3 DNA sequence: TGTGCCACCAGTGATTCAGGGCTGGACCAAGAGACCCAGTACTTC. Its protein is CATSDSGLDQETQYF.

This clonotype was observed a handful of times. In DNA, the CDR3 is TGTGCCAGCAGCAGGGCCAGGGGCGAGCAGTACTTC. It specifies CASSRARGEQYF. The rearrangement joins TRBV3-1 to TRBJ2-7; D might be TRBD1 (6 bases). CDR1 is LGHDT, CDR2 YNNKEL, per germline (reference sequence). V was clipped by 5 bases and J by 6 bases, with 11 bases between them. The CDR3 sequence is 12 residues long.

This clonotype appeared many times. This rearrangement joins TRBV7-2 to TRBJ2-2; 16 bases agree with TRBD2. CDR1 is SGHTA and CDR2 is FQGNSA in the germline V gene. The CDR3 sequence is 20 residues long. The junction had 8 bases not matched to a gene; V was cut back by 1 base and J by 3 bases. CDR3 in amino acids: CASSLVPGLAGGPYTGELFF. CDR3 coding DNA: TGTGCCAGCAGCTTAGTGCCGGGACTAGCGGGGGGGCCTTACACCGGGGAGCTGTTTTTT.

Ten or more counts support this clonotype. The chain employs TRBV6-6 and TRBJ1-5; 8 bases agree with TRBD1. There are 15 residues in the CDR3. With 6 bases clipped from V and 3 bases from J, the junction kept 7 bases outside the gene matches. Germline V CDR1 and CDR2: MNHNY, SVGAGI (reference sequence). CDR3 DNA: TGTGCCAGCAGCCAAGGACAGGGTTTCAATCAGCCCCAGCATTTT. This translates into CASSQGQGFNQPQHF.

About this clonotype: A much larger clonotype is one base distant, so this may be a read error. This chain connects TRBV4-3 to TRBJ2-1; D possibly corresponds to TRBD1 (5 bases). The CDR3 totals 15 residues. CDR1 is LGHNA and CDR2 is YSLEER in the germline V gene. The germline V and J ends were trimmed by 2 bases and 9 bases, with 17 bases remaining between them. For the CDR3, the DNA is TGCGCCAGCAGCCAAATAAAAGCACCCCAGGGTGAGCAGTTCTTC. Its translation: CASSQIKAPQGEQFF.

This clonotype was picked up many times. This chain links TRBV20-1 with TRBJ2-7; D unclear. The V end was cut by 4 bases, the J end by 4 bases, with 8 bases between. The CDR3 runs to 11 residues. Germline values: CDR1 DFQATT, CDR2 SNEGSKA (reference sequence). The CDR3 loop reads CSATPRYEQYF. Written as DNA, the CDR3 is TGCAGTGCTACCCCACGATACGAGCAGTACTTC.

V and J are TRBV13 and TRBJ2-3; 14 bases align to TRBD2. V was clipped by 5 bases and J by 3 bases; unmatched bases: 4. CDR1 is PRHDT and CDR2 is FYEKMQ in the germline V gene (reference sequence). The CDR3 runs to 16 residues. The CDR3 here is CASSRLAGGLTDTQYF. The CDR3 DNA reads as TGTGCCAGCAGCCGACTAGCGGGGGGGCTGACAGATACGCAGTATTTT.

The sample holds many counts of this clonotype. CDR3 in DNA: TGCAGTGCTATACCCAGGGTGAACACTGAAGCTTTCTTT. Translation: CSAIPRVNTEAFF. The rearrangement uses TRBV20-1 and TRBJ1-1, with D maybe TRBD1 (5 bases). Germline V gene data show CDR1 as DFQATT and CDR2 as SNEGSKA (reference sequence). Trimming removed 4 bases at V and 0 bases at J, with 9 bases between. CDR3 length: 13 residues.

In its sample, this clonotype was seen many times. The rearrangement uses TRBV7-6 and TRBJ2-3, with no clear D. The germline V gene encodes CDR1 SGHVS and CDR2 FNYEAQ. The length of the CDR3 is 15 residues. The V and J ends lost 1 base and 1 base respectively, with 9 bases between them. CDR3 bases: TGTGCCAGCAGCTTAGGGTTCCGTCGCACAGATACGCAGTATTTT. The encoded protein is CASSLGFRRTDTQYF.

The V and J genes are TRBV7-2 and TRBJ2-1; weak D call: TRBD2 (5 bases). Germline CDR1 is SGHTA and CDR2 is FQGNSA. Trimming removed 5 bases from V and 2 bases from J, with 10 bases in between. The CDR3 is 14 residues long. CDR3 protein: CASSTSGTYNEQFF. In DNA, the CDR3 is TGTGCCAGCAGCACCTCCGGGACCTACAATGAGCAGTTCTTC.

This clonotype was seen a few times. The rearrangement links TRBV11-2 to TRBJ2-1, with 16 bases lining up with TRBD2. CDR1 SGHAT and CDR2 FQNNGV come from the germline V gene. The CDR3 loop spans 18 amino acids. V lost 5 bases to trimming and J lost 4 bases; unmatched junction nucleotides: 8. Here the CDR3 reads CASSPGTSGGAEYNEQFF. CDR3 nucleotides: TGTGCCAGCAGCCCCGGGACTAGCGGGGGGGCGGAGTACAATGAGCAGTTCTTC. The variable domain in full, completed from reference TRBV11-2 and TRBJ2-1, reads EAGVAQSPRYKIIEKRQSVAFWCNPISGHATLYWYQQILGQGPKLLIQFQNNGVVDDSQLPKDRFSAERLKGVDSTLKIQPAKLEDSAVYLCASSPGTSGGAEYNEQFFGPGTRLTVL.

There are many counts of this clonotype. The CDR3 region is CASRDGSYNEQFF. CDR3 in DNA: TGTGCCAGTCGGGACGGAAGTTACAATGAGCAGTTCTTC. The gene calls are TRBV28 and TRBJ2-1; either TRBD1 or TRBD2 may supply D (5 bases each). V lost 9 bases and J 4 bases, leaving 13 bases between the germline ends. CDR3 length equals 13 residues. Germline CDR1 and CDR2: MDHEN and SYDVKM.

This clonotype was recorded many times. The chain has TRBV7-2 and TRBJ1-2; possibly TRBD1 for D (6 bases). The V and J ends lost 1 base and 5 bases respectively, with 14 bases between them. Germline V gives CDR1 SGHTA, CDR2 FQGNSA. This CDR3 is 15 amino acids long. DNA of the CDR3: TGTGCCAGCAGCTTAGAGGGGGGGCGCGCATATGGCTACACCTTC. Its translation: CASSLEGGRAYGYTF.

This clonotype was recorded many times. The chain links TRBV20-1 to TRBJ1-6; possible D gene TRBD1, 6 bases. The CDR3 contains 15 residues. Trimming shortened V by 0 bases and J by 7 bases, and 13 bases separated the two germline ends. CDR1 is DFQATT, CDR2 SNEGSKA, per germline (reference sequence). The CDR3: CSARDLPGVNSPLHF. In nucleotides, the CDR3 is TGCAGTGCTAGAGATCTCCCAGGGGTGAATTCACCCCTCCACTTT.

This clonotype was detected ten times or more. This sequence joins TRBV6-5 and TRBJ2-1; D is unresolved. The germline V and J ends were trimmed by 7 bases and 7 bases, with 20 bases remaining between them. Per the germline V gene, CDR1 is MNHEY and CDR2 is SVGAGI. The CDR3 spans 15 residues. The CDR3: CASKLSRALGNEQFF. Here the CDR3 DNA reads TGTGCCAGCAAGCTGTCTAGGGCATTGGGGAATGAGCAGTTCTTC.

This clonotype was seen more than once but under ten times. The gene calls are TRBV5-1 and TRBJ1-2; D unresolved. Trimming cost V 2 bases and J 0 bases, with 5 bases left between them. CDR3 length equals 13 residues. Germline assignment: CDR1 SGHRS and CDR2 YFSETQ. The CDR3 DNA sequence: TGCGCCAGCAGCTTCGGGGCTAACTATGGCTACACCTTC. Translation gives CASSFGANYGYTF.

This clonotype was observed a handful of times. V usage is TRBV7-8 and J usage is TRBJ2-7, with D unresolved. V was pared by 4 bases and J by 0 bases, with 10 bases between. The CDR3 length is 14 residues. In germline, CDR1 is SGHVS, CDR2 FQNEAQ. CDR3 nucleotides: TGTGCCAGCAGCTCTCTAGTGGCCTCCTACGAGCAGTACTTC. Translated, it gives CASSSLVASYEQYF. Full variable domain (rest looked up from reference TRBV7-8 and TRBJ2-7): GAGVSQSPRYKVAKRGQDVALRCDPISGHVSLFWYQQALGQGPEFLTYFQNEAQLDKSGLPSDRFFAERPEGSVSTLKIQRTQQEDSAVYLCASSSLVASYEQYFGPGTRLTVT.